The clone carrying this TCR beta chain was detected only a few times. The CDR3 runs 12 residues. V lost 5 bases to trimming and J lost 7 bases, with 11 bases between them. Each CDR3 protein gets one entry after TCRdb re-called the RT-PCR reads with MiXCR. The profile shows about 700,000 distinct CDR3 sequences, 13% to 15% of them singletons. This receptor was obtained from a female donor in good health, serving as a healthy control. The J gene is TRBJ1-2, the V gene TRBV12-3 or TRBV12-4; D unclear. Sequencing input: memory CD4+ T cells from blood. The CDR3 nucleotides read TGTGCCAGCAGTCCGAGCCGGAGTGGCTACACCTTC. It specifies CASSPSRSGYTF.